This T cell receptor (beta chain) stems from a study of Graves' ophthalmopathy and Graves' hyperthyroidism (dated by TCRdb to the late 2010s). With respect to the entire study: Peripheral blood was collected before any treatment was given, at the time of initial diagnosis. TCR beta repertoire signatures were used to distinguish Graves' ophthalmopathy from Graves' hyperthyroidism and to predict progression to ophthalmopathy. In total, under 150 blood samples were TCR-sequenced: some 40 ophthalmopathy, approximately 80 hyperthyroidism and some 17 hyperthyroidism-to-ophthalmopathy patients. To explore V-J signatures that separate ophthalmopathy from hyperthyroidism, a discovery set of about a hundred patients was enrolled, consisting of 40 to 45 with ophthalmopathy and some 59 with stable hyperthyroidism. An independent validation cohort was composed of 18 hyperthyroidism patients and around 16 patients who later progressed from hyperthyroidism to ophthalmopathy. In five or six hyperthyroidism patients, the T-cell repertoires found in thyroid tissue were compared with those found in blood. Once sampling was done, hyperthyroidism patients were given methimazole at a starting dose of 30 mg daily, while ophthalmopathy patients were given high-dose intravenous methylprednisolone. Findings and caveats that apply to the study as a whole: Sample size was not predetermined statistically, and investigators were not blinded to group allocation. In validation, the model predicted ophthalmopathy progression with 70.59% sensitivity and 72% to 80% specificity; 12 predicted patients were CT-confirmed with GO in a median of approximately 6.5 months. The 13-signature model separated ophthalmopathy from stable hyperthyroidism with 85% to 90% sensitivity and around 84% specificity in cross-validation, and 80%/75% in the test set. Most expanded thyroid clonotypes with frequency above 0.001 were also detected in blood, suggesting blood repertoires may reflect the thyroid immune response.

For repertoire sequencing, TCR beta CDR3 regions were amplified from RNA transcripts. HTBI primers and the Qiagen OneStep RT-PCR kit were used in a first-round RT-PCR, which was followed by a second-round multiplex PCR, size selection and purification. Libraries were sequenced paired-end with 100 bp reads on an Illumina HiSeq2000. From the authors' description of their analysis: SOAPnuke was used for read processing, and reads with adapters, uncalled bases, a mean Phred below 15, or no exact constant-primer or identifier match were discarded. COPE v1.2.5 was used to merge high-quality paired reads. Each unique nucleotide sequence was defined as a clonotype, and clonotypes were aligned to IMGT TRB V, D and J references with MiTCR v1.1. The analysis was limited to V-J combinations with a frequency above 0.0001, which together covered just over 98% of the repertoires. A TCR clonal expansion and chaos score per V-J combination was defined as the ratio of F50 clonal expansion to chaos observed in the TCRdist matrix. Welch's t-statistics and random forest were used to narrow the features down to about a dozen V-J combinations, which were then fed into a naive Bayes classifier. The Morisita-Horn index was used to measure how similar the thyroid and blood repertoires were. TCRdb reran the public reads through fastp at Q25 and MiXCR, keeping productive beta chains. Each CDR3 protein gets just one entry, which takes the most common genes and DNA from the rows behind it. TCRdb's processing, not the authors', yielded these V and J calls. This sample holds about 660,000 distinct CDR3 sequences; about 38% were observed only once. Under 3.5% of the sample is taken by the ten largest.

CDR1 and CDR2 (MGHDK, SYGVNS) derive from the germline V gene. V is pruned by 5 bases and J by 8 bases, leaving 8 bases of the junction without a gene match. Including the terminal cysteine and phenylalanine, the CDR3 comprises 13 residues. Only the CDR3 DNA is retained, 39 bases long and in frame from the first base. This clonotype showed up just once. The antigen this receptor binds is unknown. No qualities accompany the bases; no much larger clone lies one base away. A lone read gives weak evidence. Ophthalmopathy patients were characterized by moderately to severely active disease, a Clinical Activity Score of at least 3, a NOSPECS grade of at least 4, and a disease duration under 3 months. Patients with other autoimmune diseases, uncontrolled infections, pregnancy or lactation were excluded from the study. Diagnosis relied on clinical symptoms, serum thyroxine, TRAb, thyroid ultrasound and orbital computed tomography. Ficoll-Paque density gradient centrifugation was used to isolate PBMCs from under 11 ml of fresh peripheral blood. Total RNA was extracted using Trizol reagent, and RNA quality was checked on an Agilent 2100 Bioanalyzer.

Sample: peripheral blood. This sequence uses TRBV25-1 and TRBJ1-2; TRBD1 agrees with 7 junctional bases. This receptor was identified in an adult man with Graves' ophthalmopathy. The nucleotide sequence reads TGTGCCAGCAGTAAGGGACAGCTGGGCGGCTACACCTTC. Translated, it gives CASSKGQLGGYTF.